This is a list of T cell receptor beta chains from one sample in a study of beta chain features in type 1 diabetes. Using immunoSEQ multiplex PCR, the repertoire was profiled, and TCRdb retains in-frame clones only, with some absent. The sample shows 300,000 to 400,000 clones, roughly 9% of them seen only once. The sequencing sample was made of central memory CD4+ T cells from blood. The source of these receptors is a man aged 25-40 years with type 1 diabetes. Both conserved end residues are part of each CDR3. D genes are given only for firm matches. The size entry is marked missing in some rows and otherwise reads once, few, many or a size class.

.	TRBV10-1	TRBJ1-2	TRBD1	TGCGCCAGCAGCCCCGGACAGGGGAGCGGCTACACCTTC	CASSPGQGSGYTF
.	TRBV7-2	TRBJ2-5	TRBD2	TGTGCCAGCAGAAATAGCGGGGGTGAGACCCAGTACTTC	CASRNSGGETQYF
few	TRBV7-9	TRBJ1-1	.	TGTGCCAGCAGCCCCTCCTGGGGGAACACTGAAGCTTTCTTT	CASSPSWGNTEAFF
many	TRBV9	TRBJ1-4	.	TGTGCCAGGACAGACTGGGTAGGAAAACTGTTTTTT	CARTDWVGKLFF
few	TRBV11-2	TRBJ2-3	TRBD1	TGTGCCAGCAGCTTAGAAGGGACAGGGTCTGGGGCAGATACGCAGTATTTT	CASSLEGTGSGADTQYF
many	TRBV25-1	TRBJ2-7	.	TGTGCCAGCAGCGCAGGGGGGGGCTCCTCCTACGAGCAGTACTTC	CASSAGGGSSYEQYF
few	TRBV13	TRBJ1-4	.	TGTGCCAGCAGCTTAGATGGACCCGGACGTGGAAAACTGTTTTTT	CASSLDGPGRGKLFF
few	TRBV6-5	TRBJ1-5	.	TGTGCCAGCAGTGTGTATTCCAATCAGCCCCAGCATTTT	CASSVYSNQPQHF
few	TRBV29-1	TRBJ2-7	.	TGCAGCGCAACCGGGATCTCCTACGAGCAGTACTTC	CSATGISYEQYF
many	TRBV18	TRBJ2-5	TRBD2	TGTGCCAGCTCACCACGGGGACTAGCGACCCAAGAGACCCAGTACTTC	CASSPRGLATQETQYF
few	TRBV18	TRBJ2-7	.	TGTGCCAGCTCGCGTGGCGGAGTCTCCTCCTACGAGCAGTACTTC	CASSRGGVSSYEQYF
few	TRBV4-3	TRBJ1-2	.	TGCGCCAGCAGCCAAACCAGGAATAGTGGCTACACCTTC	CASSQTRNSGYTF
few	TRBV18	TRBJ1-6	TRBD1	TGTGCCACCTCTCTGGGACAGGGAGATTCACCCCTCCACTTT	CATSLGQGDSPLHF
.	TRBV10-3	TRBJ2-3	TRBD2	TGTGCCATCACTTCGACGGGAGGGGATACGCAGTATTTT	CAITSTGGDTQYF
few	TRBV4-3	TRBJ2-1	TRBD2	TGCGCCAGCAGCCAAGATGCTAGCGGGGGGAGCTATGAGCAGTTCTTC	CASSQDASGGSYEQFF
few	TRBV4-1	TRBJ1-5	TRBD1	TGCGCCAGCAGCCCCGACAGGGCTCGGAATCAGCCCCAGCATTTT	CASSPDRARNQPQHF
.	TRBV9	TRBJ2-1	TRBD2	TGTGCCAGCAGCGCACTAGCGGGGGTTTCCTACAATGAGCAGTTCTTC	CASSALAGVSYNEQFF
.	TRBV5-4	TRBJ2-1	TRBD2	TGTGCCAGCAGCCGGGGGGACAATGAGCAGTTCTTC	CASSRGDNEQFF
.	TRBV18	TRBJ2-7	.	TGTGCCAGCTCACCACGCGAGAAAGTGGGGGAGCAGTACTTC	CASSPREKVGEQYF
.	TRBV6-1	TRBJ2-7	.	TGTGCCAGCAGATTAGCCACCTACGAGCAGTACTTC	CASRLATYEQYF
.	TRBV6-6	TRBJ2-1	.	TGTGCCAGCAGCGTAACAGGGTTGTCGTACAATGAGCAGTTCTTC	CASSVTGLSYNEQFF
.	TRBV11-2	TRBJ1-4	TRBD1	TGTGCCAGCAGCTTCGGGACAGGGGCAGAAAAACTGTTTTTT	CASSFGTGAEKLFF
few	TRBV9	TRBJ1-1	TRBD1	TGTGCCAGCAGCATCGGGACAGGGGGAGACACTGAAGCTTTCTTT	CASSIGTGGDTEAFF
few	TRBV7-9	TRBJ1-3	.	TGTGCCAGCAGAGCGGGGAGCGCCCCTTACATATATTTT	CASRAGSAPYIYF
.	TRBV28	TRBJ2-7	.	TGTGCCAGCAGTTTAATAGGCGAGCTGCACGAGCAGTACTTC	CASSLIGELHEQYF
.	TRBV6-6	TRBJ1-1	.	TGTGCCAGCGCTGGGGTTGGGGAAGGGGCTTTCTTT	CASAGVGEGAFF
.	TRBV15	TRBJ1-6	.	TGTGCCACCAGCAGAGAGGGTGGATCACCCCTCCACTTT	CATSREGGSPLHF
few	TRBV29-1	TRBJ2-4	.	TGCAGCGTTGAAGATCTTCAAGGCAGGAACATTCAGTACTTC	CSVEDLQGRNIQYF
.	TRBV7-2	TRBJ2-7	.	TGTGCCAGCAGCCCCCCTGGGTCCTACGAGCAGTACTTC	CASSPPGSYEQYF
few	TRBV2	TRBJ1-4	.	TGTGCCAGCAGTGATTTGGCAAATGAAAAACTGTTTTTT	CASSDLANEKLFF
once	TRBV7-2	TRBJ2-3	.	TGTGCCAGCAGCTTAGATCGCGGGGATACGCAGTATTTT	CASSLDRGDTQYF
.	TRBV7-8	TRBJ2-6	.	TGTGCCAGCAGCTTAGGATCGACCTCTGGGGCCAACGTCCTGACTTTC	CASSLGSTSGANVLTF
few	TRBV28	TRBJ1-2	TRBD1	TGTGCCAGCAGTTTGGGGACAGCCTCTAACTATGGCTACACCTTC	CASSLGTASNYGYTF
few	TRBV6-5	TRBJ2-7	.	TGTGCCAGCAGCCACAGGATGAGCTCCTACGAGCAGTACTTC	CASSHRMSSYEQYF
few	TRBV2	TRBJ2-7	.	TGTGCCAGCACCGCGCAGGGGTCCTCCTACGAGCAGTACTTC	CASTAQGSSYEQYF
.	TRBV6-5	TRBJ2-2	TRBD1	TGTGCCAGCAACGGACAGGGGACGAACACCGGGGAGCTGTTTTTT	CASNGQGTNTGELFF
few	TRBV11-2	TRBJ2-7	TRBD1	TGTGCCAGCAGCCTGGACAGGACCTCCTACGAGCAGTACTTC	CASSLDRTSYEQYF
few	TRBV9	TRBJ2-6	.	TGTGCCAGCAGCGTAGACGAGGGATTGAAAGGGGCCAACGTCCTGACTTTC	CASSVDEGLKGANVLTF
.	TRBV7-2	TRBJ1-2	.	TGTGCCAGCAGCTTACAGGCAGCTAACTATGGCTACACCTTC	CASSLQAANYGYTF
.	TRBV7-8	TRBJ1-2	TRBD1	TGTGCCAGCAGCCCTACCTTACAGGGGAGTGGCTACACCTTC	CASSPTLQGSGYTF
.	TRBV7-2	TRBJ2-1	.	TGTGCCAGCAGTCCGGGCCAGGTCGGATACAATGAGCAGTTCTTC	CASSPGQVGYNEQFF
.	TRBV10-3	TRBJ2-3	TRBD1	TGTGCCATCAGTGGACCGGGACAGGGTGTCACAGATACGCAGTATTTT	CAISGPGQGVTDTQYF
few	TRBV20-1	TRBJ2-3	.	TGCAGTGCTTGGTCTGATACGCAGTATTTT	CSAWSDTQYF
.	TRBV18	TRBJ2-3	.	TGTGCCAGCTCAGGAAATAGCGGAGAGGGAGATACGCAGTATTTT	CASSGNSGEGDTQYF
few	TRBV10-3	TRBJ1-4	.	TGTGCCATCAGTGAGTCAGGAGGGGATGAAAAACTGTTTTTT	CAISESGGDEKLFF
few	TRBV28	TRBJ2-7	.	TGTGCCAGCGAAGGCCGGGACGAGCAGTACTTC	CASEGRDEQYF
few	TRBV27	TRBJ1-1	TRBD1	TGTGCCAGCAGCCGGGGGACAGCTAACACTGAAGCTTTCTTT	CASSRGTANTEAFF
few	TRBV7-9	TRBJ1-4	TRBD1	TGTGCCAGCAGCTTATTCGGCGCGAGAGGGACAGGGGAAAAACTGTTTTTT	CASSLFGARGTGEKLFF
many	TRBV4-3	TRBJ1-2	.	TGCGCCAGCAGCCAAGCCCCCGTCGCTGGCTACACCTTC	CASSQAPVAGYTF
many	TRBV7-2	TRBJ2-4	TRBD1	TGTGCCAGCGCCCCTGGGACAGCCTTGCCGATTCAGTACTTC	CASAPGTALPIQYF
few	TRBV5-1	TRBJ1-1	.	TGCGCCAGCAGCTTCCAGGGCGAGAACACTGAAGCTTTCTTT	CASSFQGENTEAFF
few	TRBV6-1	TRBJ2-2	.	TGTGCCAGCAGTGAACTCTCGATGGCCGGGGAGCTGTTTTTT	CASSELSMAGELFF
.	TRBV5-1	TRBJ2-1	TRBD1	TGCGCCAGCAGCAGTTCCGGGACAGGGGGCTACAATGAGCAGTTCTTC	CASSSSGTGGYNEQFF
.	TRBV6-1	TRBJ2-5	TRBD2	TGTGCCAGCAGTAAGCGGGGGAGCCAAGAGACCCAGTACTTC	CASSKRGSQETQYF
few	TRBV7-2	TRBJ2-6	TRBD1	TGTGCCAGCAGCGAACAGGGGCCGTCTGGGGCCAACGTCCTGACTTTC	CASSEQGPSGANVLTF